This T cell receptor (beta chain) was observed in a study of cytomegalovirus exposure and HLA in healthy donors. Study as a whole: In terms of ancestry, the Caucasian-associated cluster contained roughly 80% of the roughly 400 genotyped donors. Study conclusions and caveats: Analysis was carried out at a later point, and it linked a missense DCLRE1C variant to TCR beta V- and J-gene trimming. For most TCR beta V segments, an earlier analysis put the productive rate at about 87% or about 30% of the time. A classifier reportedly called cytomegalovirus status with high sensitivity and specificity.

The V end was cut by 4 bases, the J end by 1 base, with 13 bases between. Germline V gene sequence: CDR1 WNHNN, CDR2 SYGVQD (reference sequence). This CDR3 has 15 amino acids. In regard to this clone: As yet, its antigen is unknown.

Vbeta (60) and Jbeta (13) primers were used in the PCR. TCRdb's copy holds only in-frame clones and misses some; the assay was immunoSEQ multiplex PCR. Among around 90,000 clones listed, around 76% were seen once. The chain joins TRBV10-1 to TRBJ1-1, with D perhaps TRBD1 (5 bases). The sample taken for sequencing was PBMCs. The receptor was isolated from a man aged 25 to 45 in good health and CMV-seronegative. The CDR3 here is CASSGAGTRNTEAFF. The CDR3 nucleotides read TGCGCCAGCAGTGGGGCCGGGACTCGGAACACTGAAGCTTTCTTT.